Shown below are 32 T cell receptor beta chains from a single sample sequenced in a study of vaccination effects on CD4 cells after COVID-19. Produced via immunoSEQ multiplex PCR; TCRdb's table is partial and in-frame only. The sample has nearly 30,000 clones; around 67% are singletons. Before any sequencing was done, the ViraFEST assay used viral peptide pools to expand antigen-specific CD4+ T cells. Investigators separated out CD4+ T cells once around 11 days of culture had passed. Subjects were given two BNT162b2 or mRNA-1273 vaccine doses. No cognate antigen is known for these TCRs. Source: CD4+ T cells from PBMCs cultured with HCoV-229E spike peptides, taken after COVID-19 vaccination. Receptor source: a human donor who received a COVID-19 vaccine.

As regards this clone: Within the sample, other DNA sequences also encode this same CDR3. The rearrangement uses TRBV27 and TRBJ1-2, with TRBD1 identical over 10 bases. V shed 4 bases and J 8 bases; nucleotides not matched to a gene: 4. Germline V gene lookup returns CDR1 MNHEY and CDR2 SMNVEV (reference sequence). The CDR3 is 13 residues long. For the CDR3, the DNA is TGTGCCAGCAGTTCCGGACAGGGGGAGGGCTACACCTTC. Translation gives CASSSGQGEGYTF.

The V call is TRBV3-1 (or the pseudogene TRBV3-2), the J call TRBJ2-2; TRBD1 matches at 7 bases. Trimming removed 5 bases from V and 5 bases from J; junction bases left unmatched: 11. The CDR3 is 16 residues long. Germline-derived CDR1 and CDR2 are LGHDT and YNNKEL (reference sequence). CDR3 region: CASSTRTGGLTGELFF. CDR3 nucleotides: TGTGCCAGCAGCACCCGGACAGGCGGGCTGACCGGGGAGCTGTTTTTT.

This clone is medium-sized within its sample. CDR3 sequence: CASNPGGANTGELFF. DNA for the CDR3: TGTGCCAGCAACCCCGGAGGGGCGAACACCGGGGAGCTGTTTTTT. This chain joins TRBV6-6 and TRBJ2-2, with a tentative D call TRBD2 (6 bases). Germline values: CDR1 MNHNY, CDR2 SVGAGI (reference sequence). CDR3 length: 15 residues. Trimming shortened V by 7 bases and J by 0 bases, and 12 bases separated the two germline ends.

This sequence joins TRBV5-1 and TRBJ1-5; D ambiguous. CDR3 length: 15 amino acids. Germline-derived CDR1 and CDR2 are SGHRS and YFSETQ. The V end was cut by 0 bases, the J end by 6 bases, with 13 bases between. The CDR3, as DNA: TGCGCCAGCAGCTTGGATGGCGGGAAGCGTCAGCCCCAGCATTTT. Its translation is CASSLDGGKRQPQHF.

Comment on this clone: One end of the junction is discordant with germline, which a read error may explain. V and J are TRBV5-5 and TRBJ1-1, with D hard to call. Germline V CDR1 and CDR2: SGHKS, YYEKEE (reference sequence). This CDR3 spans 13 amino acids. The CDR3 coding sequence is TGTGCCAGCGGAGCACTTGCTAGTATAGCGGGCACGTTT. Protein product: CASGALASIAGTF.

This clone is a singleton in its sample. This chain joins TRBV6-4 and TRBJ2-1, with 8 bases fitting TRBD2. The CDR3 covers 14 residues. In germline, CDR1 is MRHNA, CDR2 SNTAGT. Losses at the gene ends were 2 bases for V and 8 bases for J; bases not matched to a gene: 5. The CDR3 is CASSDAGGTDEQFF. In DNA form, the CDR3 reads TGTGCCAGCAGTGACGCGGGGGGTACGGATGAGCAGTTCTTC.

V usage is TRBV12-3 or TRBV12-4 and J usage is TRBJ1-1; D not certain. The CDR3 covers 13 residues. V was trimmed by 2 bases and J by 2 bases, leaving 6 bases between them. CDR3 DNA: TGTGCCAGCAGTTTACGGGAAAACACTGAAGCTTTCTTT. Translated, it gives CASSLRENTEAFF.

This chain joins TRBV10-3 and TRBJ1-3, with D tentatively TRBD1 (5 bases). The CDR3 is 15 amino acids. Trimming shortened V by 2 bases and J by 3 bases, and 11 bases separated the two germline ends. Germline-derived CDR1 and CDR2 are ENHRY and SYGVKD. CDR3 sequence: CAISEKRGSGNTIYF. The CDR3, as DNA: TGTGCCATCAGTGAGAAGAGGGGCAGTGGAAACACCATATATTTT.

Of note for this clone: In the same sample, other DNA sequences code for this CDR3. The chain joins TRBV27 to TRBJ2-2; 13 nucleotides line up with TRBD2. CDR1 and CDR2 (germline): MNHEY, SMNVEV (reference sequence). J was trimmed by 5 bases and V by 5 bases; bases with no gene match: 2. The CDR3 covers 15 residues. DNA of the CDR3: TGTGCCAGCAGTAGACTAGCGGGAGGAACCGGGGAGCTGTTTTTT. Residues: CASSRLAGGTGELFF.

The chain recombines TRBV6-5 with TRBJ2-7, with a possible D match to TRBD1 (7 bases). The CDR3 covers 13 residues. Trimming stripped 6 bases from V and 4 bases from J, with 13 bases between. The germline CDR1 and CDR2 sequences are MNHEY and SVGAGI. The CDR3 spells CASRPTGRYEQYF. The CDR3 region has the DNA TGTGCCAGCAGACCGACAGGGAGGTACGAGCAGTACTTC.

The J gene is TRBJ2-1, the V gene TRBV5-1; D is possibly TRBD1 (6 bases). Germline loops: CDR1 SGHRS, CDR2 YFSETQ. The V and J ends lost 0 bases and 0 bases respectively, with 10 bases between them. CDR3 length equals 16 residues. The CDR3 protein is CASSLDDRISYNEQFF. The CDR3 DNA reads TGCGCCAGCAGCTTGGACGACAGGATCTCCTACAATGAGCAGTTCTTC.

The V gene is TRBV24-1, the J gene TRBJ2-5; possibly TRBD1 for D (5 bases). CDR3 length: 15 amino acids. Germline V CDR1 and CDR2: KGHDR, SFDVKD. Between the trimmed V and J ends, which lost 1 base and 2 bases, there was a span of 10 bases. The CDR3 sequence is CATSDFTGVQETQYF. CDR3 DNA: TGTGCCACCAGTGATTTTACAGGCGTTCAAGAGACCCAGTACTTC.

CDR3 in DNA: TGTGCCAGCTCACCAGGCTCAGGTGGGAACTACGAGCAGTACTTC. Translated: CASSPGSGGNYEQYF. The V call is TRBV18, the J call TRBJ2-7; D is unclear. CDR1 is KGHSH, CDR2 LQKENI, per germline. CDR3 length equals 15 residues. V lost 2 bases, J lost 3 bases, and 14 bases lay in between.

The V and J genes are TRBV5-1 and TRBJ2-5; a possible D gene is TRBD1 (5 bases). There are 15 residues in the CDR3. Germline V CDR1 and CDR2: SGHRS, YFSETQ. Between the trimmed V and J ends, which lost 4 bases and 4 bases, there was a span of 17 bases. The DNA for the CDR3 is TGCGCCAGCAGCCCGCAGGGTACTTTAGGAGAGACCCAGTACTTC. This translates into CASSPQGTLGETQYF.

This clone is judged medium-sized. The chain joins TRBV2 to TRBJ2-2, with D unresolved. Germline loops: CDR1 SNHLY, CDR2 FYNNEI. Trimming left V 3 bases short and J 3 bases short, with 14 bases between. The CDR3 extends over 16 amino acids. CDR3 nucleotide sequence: TGTGCCAGCAGTGATCTCCGTGGCACCTACACCGGGGAGCTGTTTTTT. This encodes CASSDLRGTYTGELFF.

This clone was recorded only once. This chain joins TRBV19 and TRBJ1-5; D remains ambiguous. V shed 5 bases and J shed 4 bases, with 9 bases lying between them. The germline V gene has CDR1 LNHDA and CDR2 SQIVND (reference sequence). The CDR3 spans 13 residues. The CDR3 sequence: CASSRGPNQPQHF. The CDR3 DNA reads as TGTGCCAGTAGTCGAGGGCCAAATCAGCCCCAGCATTTT.

The CDR3 bases are TGCGCCAGCAGTTACGGACAGGGGGGGACTAATGAAAAACTGTTTTTT. As protein: CASSYGQGGTNEKLFF. The chain carries TRBV5-1 and TRBJ1-4, with TRBD1 matching over 10 bases. V shed 5 bases and J 2 bases; nucleotides not matched to a gene: 6. This CDR3 has 16 residues. Germline V gives CDR1 SGHRS, CDR2 YFSETQ.

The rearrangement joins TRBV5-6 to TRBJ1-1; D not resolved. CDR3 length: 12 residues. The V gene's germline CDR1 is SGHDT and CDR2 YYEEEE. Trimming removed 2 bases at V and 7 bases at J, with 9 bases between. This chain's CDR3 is CASSFAQNEAFF. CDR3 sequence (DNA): TGTGCCAGCAGCTTCGCCCAGAATGAAGCTTTCTTT.

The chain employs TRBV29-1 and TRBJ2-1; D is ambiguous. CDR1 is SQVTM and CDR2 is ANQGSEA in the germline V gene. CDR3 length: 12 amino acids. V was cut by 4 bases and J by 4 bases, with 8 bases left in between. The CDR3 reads CSVGQPYNEQFF. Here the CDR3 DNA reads TGCAGCGTTGGGCAGCCATACAATGAGCAGTTCTTC.

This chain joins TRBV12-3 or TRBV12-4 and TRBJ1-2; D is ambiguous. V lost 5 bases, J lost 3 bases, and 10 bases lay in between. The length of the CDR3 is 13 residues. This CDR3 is CASSLLEHYGYTF. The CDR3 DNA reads TGTGCCAGCAGTCTATTGGAGCACTATGGCTACACCTTC.

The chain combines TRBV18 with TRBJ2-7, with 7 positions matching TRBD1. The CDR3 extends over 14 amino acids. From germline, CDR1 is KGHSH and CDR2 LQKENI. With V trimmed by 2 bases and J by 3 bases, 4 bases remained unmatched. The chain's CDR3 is CASSPNRGFYEQYF. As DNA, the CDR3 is TGTGCCAGCTCACCAAACAGGGGCTTCTACGAGCAGTACTTC.

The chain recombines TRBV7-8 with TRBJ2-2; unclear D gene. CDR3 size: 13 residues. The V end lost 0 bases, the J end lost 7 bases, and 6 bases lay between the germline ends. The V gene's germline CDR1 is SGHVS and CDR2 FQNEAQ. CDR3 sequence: CASSLALFGELFF. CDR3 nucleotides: TGTGCCAGCAGCTTAGCGCTTTTCGGGGAGCTGTTTTTT.

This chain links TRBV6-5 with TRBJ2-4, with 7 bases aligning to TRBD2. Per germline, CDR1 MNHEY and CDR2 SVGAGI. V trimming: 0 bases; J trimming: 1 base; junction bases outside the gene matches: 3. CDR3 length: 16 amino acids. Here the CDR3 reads CASSYSGGSAKNIQYF. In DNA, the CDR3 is TGTGCCAGCAGTTACTCGGGGGGGTCGGCCAAAAACATTCAGTACTTC.

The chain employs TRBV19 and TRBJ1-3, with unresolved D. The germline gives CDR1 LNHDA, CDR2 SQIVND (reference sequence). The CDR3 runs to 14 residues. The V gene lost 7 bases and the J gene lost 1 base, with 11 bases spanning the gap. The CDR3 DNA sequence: TGTGCCAGTAATCTATGGGGATCTGGAAACACCATATATTTT. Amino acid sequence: CASNLWGSGNTIYF.

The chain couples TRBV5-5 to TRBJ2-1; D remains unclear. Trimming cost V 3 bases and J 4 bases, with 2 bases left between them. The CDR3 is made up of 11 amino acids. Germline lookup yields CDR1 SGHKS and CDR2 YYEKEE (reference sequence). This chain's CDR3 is CASSSYNEQFF. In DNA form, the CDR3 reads TGTGCCAGCAGCTCATACAATGAGCAGTTCTTC.

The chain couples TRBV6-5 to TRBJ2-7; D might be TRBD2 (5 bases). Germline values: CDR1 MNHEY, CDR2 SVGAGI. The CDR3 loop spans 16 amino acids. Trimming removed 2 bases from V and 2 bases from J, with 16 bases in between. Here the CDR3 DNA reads TGTGCCAGCAGTTACCGGGGAAGCGCGACCCCCTACGAGCAGTACTTC. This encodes CASSYRGSATPYEQYF.

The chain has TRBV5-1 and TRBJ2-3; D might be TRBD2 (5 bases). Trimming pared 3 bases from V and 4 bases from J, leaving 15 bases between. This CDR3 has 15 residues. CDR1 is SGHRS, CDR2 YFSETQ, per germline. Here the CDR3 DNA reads TGCGCCAGCAGCTCAGGCAACCCCGGGGCAGATACGCAGTATTTT. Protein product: CASSSGNPGADTQYF. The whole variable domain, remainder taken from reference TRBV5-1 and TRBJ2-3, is KAGVTQTPRYLIKTRGQQVTLSCSPISGHRSVSWYQQTPGQGLQFLFEYFSETQRNKGNFPGRFSGRQFSNSRSEMNVSTLELGDSALYLCASSSGNPGADTQYFGPGTRLTVL.

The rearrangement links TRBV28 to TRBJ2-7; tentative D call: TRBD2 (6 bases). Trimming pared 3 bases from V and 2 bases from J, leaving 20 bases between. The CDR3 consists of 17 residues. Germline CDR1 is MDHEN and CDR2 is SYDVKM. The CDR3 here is CASSFYLSLRLAYEQYF. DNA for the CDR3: TGTGCCAGCAGTTTTTATCTCAGCCTCAGACTAGCCTACGAGCAGTACTTC.

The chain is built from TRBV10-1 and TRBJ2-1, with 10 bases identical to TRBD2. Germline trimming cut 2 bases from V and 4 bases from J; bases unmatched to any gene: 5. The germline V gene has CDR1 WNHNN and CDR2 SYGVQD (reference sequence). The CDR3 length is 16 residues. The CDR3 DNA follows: TGCGCCAGCAGTGAGGGTACACTAGCGGGATACAATGAGCAGTTCTTC. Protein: CASSEGTLAGYNEQFF.

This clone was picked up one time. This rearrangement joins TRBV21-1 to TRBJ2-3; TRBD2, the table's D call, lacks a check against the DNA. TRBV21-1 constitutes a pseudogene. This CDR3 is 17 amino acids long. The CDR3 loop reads CASSPNPTGSSTDTQYF. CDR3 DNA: TGTGCCAGCAGCCCAAATCCGACCGGGAGTAGCACAGATACGCAGTATTTT.

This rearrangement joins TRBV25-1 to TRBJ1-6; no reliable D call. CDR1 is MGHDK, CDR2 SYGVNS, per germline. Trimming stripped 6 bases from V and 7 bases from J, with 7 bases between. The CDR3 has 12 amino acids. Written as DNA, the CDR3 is TGTGCCAGCAGGGAAGGAAATTCACCCCTCCACTTT. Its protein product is CASREGNSPLHF.

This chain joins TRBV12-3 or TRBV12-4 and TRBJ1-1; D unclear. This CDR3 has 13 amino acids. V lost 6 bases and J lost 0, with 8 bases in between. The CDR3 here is CASSPTLNTEAFF. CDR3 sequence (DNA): TGTGCCAGCAGCCCTACATTGAACACTGAAGCTTTCTTT.